This T cell receptor beta chain was found in a study of blood T cell repertoires in COVID-19. Libraries were prepared by immunoSEQ multiplex PCR; TCRdb keeps only in-frame clonotypes and omits some of them. The data contain about 140,000 clones, approximately 88% of them singletons. The CDR3 has 15 amino acids. Trimming stripped 1 base from V and 4 bases from J, with 13 bases between. Germline V lookup: CDR1 LGHNA, CDR2 YSLEER. All enrollees were roughly 18 to 100 years old and from 25 or so US areas. This sequence joins TRBV4-3 and TRBJ1-2; D call uncertain. Sequenced material: PBMCs or T cells enriched from blood (not recorded which). The receptor was isolated from an older man who had been exposed to COVID-19. The CDR3 protein is CASSQARFERYGYTF. In nucleotides, the CDR3 is TGCGCCAGCAGCCAAGCTAGATTCGAGCGCTATGGCTACACCTTC.